This T cell receptor (beta chain) came from a study of Tregs in tolerant kidney transplant recipients. Study results and caveats: Few patients were studied, so findings need validation in larger groups.

This CDR3 region has 14 residues. Germline V lookup: CDR1 SEHNR, CDR2 FQNEAQ (reference sequence). V shed 1 base and J 5 bases; nucleotides not matched to a gene: 5. Unstimulated regulatory T cells (CD4+CD25+CD127-), CD4+CD25- non-regulatory cells, CD4 and CD8 cells were FACS-sorted from thawed PBMCs. Clones were sequenced by immunoSEQ multiplex PCR, and TCRdb holds only the in-frame ones, with some missing. The sample contains some 68,000 clones, roughly 89% of which appear only once. The table lists this clone with many counts. Its specificity is not known. The TCR comes from a human donor in good health. The genes are TRBV7-9 and TRBJ2-7; 7 positions agree with TRBD1. The source material was CD4+ T cells from blood. For the CDR3, the DNA is TGTGCCAGCAGCTTAGAACAGGGGTCAGACGAGCAGTACTTC. It codes for CASSLEQGSDEQYF.